The sample holds a few counts of the clone carrying this TCR beta chain. This sample stems from a study of blood T cell repertoires in COVID-19. Source study methods: Researchers report that nucleated cell counts were estimated from reference gene primer amplification. Only in-frame clones appear in the TCRdb table, and some are missing; sequencing was by immunoSEQ multiplex PCR. V, J and clone size are taken as reported in that table, and D and trimming were inferred from the DNA itself. The table lists more than 300,000 clones, approximately 93% of them singletons. Germline CDR1 MNHEY, CDR2 SMNVEV (reference sequence). This CDR3 has 15 amino acids. Deletions cut 4 bases from V and 5 bases from J, with 15 bases between.

The rearrangement uses TRBV27 and TRBJ2-1; D perhaps matches TRBD2 (5 bases). This TCR was sampled from a woman between 40 and 55 years old who had been exposed to COVID-19. Sequencing input: PBMCs or T cells enriched from blood (not recorded which). The CDR3 region is CASSSGIRIHNEQFF. DNA for the CDR3: TGTGCCAGCAGTTCCGGGATTCGGATCCACAATGAGCAGTTCTTC.